Below are 32 T cell receptor beta chains sequenced from a single sample in a study of cytomegalovirus exposure and HLA in healthy donors. Both 60 Vbeta primers and 13 Jbeta primers went into the PCR. The assay was immunoSEQ multiplex PCR, and TCRdb's table has in-frame clones only and misses some. Of about 160,000 clones in the sample, roughly 81% were seen once. Sequencing was performed on PBMCs. Every receptor here comes from a woman in her fifties or sixties in good health and CMV-seronegative.

V usage is TRBV6-1 and J usage is TRBJ2-7; 8 bases line up with TRBD1. This CDR3 has 13 residues. V lost 2 bases to trimming and J lost 11 bases; unmatched junction nucleotides: 8. The germline gives CDR1 MNHNS, CDR2 SASEGT. CDR3 residues: CASSERTGLVKYF. CDR3 sequence (DNA): TGTGCCAGCAGTGAAAGGACAGGGCTCGTGAAGTACTTC.

This clone was seen a few times. The CDR3 DNA sequence: TGTGCCTGGAGTGTTCAGATAACCTATGGCTACACCTTC. It specifies CAWSVQITYGYTF. V gene TRBV30 combines with J gene TRBJ1-2; D not certain. The V and J ends lost 0 bases and 4 bases respectively, with 9 bases between them. This CDR3 has 13 residues. Germline V lookup: CDR1 GTSNPN, CDR2 SVGIG (reference sequence).

The chain couples TRBV6-6 to TRBJ2-7, with 10 bases matching TRBD1. This CDR3 region has 13 residues. Trimming removed 8 bases from V and 3 bases from J; junction bases left unmatched: 4. Germline CDR1 and CDR2: MNHNY and SVGAGI (reference sequence). DNA of the CDR3: TGTGCCAGCGCGACAGGGGGCGTCTACGAGCAGTACTTC. Translated, it gives CASATGGVYEQYF.

Worth noting for this clone: This same CDR3 is encoded by further DNA sequences in the sample. The rearrangement uses TRBV9 and TRBJ2-1; the match to TRBD2 covers 15 bases. Germline trimming cut 4 bases from V and 6 bases from J; bases unmatched to any gene: 5. The CDR3 is 16 amino acids. CDR1 is SGDLS and CDR2 is YYNGEE in the germline V gene. CDR3 in amino acids: CASSPPGLAGGNEQFF. DNA for the CDR3: TGTGCCAGCAGCCCACCGGGACTAGCGGGGGGCAATGAGCAGTTCTTC. Complete variable domain (other parts from reference TRBV9 and TRBJ2-1): DSGVTQTPKHLITATGQRVTLRCSPRSGDLSVYWYQQSLDQGLQFLIQYYNGEERAKGNILERFSAQQFPDLHSELNLSSLELGDSALYFCASSPPGLAGGNEQFFGPGTRLTVL.

The chain combines TRBV9 with TRBJ2-2; 10 bases match TRBD2. The V segment lost 4 bases and the J segment 5 bases; nucleotides outside the gene matches: 5. This CDR3 spans 15 amino acids. Per the germline V gene, CDR1 is SGDLS and CDR2 is YYNGEE. In DNA, the CDR3 is TGTGCCAGCAGCCCCGGACTAGCGGTAACCGGGGAGCTGTTTTTT. Translation gives CASSPGLAVTGELFF.

The rearrangement links TRBV19 to TRBJ2-2; 9 bases align to TRBD1. The CDR3 is 13 residues long. Losses at the gene ends were 4 bases for V and 6 bases for J; bases not matched to a gene: 0. The germline gives CDR1 LNHDA, CDR2 SQIVND (reference sequence). The CDR3 sequence: CASSRDRAGELFF. CDR3 bases: TGTGCCAGTAGTAGGGACAGGGCCGGGGAGCTGTTTTTT.

This chain joins TRBV18 and TRBJ1-2; TRBD1 matches at 7 bases. CDR1 and CDR2 from the germline V gene are KGHSH and LQKENI. The CDR3 spans 14 residues. Trimming cost V 3 bases and J 3 bases; bases outside gene matches: 4. For the CDR3, the DNA is TGTGCCAGCTCACCTACAGGGACAGACTATGGCTACACCTTC. This gives the protein CASSPTGTDYGYTF.

This rearrangement joins TRBV5-6 to TRBJ1-4; tentatively, D is TRBD1 (6 bases). The CDR3 covers 14 residues. Trimming stripped 0 bases from V and 7 bases from J, with 10 bases between. Germline V gene sequence: CDR1 SGHDT, CDR2 YYEEEE. CDR3 region: CASSLGTVFEKLFF. For the CDR3, the DNA is TGTGCCAGCAGCTTGGGGACAGTTTTTGAAAAACTGTTTTTT.

The CDR3 nucleotides read TGTGCCAGCAGTTTCCGCGGGGGTAGCAATCAGCCCCAGCATTTT. Translating gives CASSFRGGSNQPQHF. J is TRBJ1-5 and V is TRBV7-2, with D maybe TRBD1 (5 bases). The germline V gene encodes CDR1 SGHTA and CDR2 FQGNSA. The V end lost 6 bases, the J end lost 0 bases, and 12 bases lay between the germline ends. The CDR3 runs to 15 residues.

The chain recombines TRBV2 with TRBJ1-2; 7 bases are a match to TRBD1. Germline lookup yields CDR1 SNHLY and CDR2 FYNNEI. The CDR3 covers 15 residues. The trim removed 5 bases at V and 0 bases at J, leaving 6 bases unmatched. CDR3 sequence (DNA): TGTGCCAGCAGTCCCGGACAGGCGTCTAACTATGGCTACACCTTC. Translation gives CASSPGQASNYGYTF.

V usage is TRBV10-3 and J usage is TRBJ1-2, with no clear D. Germline V lookup: CDR1 ENHRY, CDR2 SYGVKD. The CDR3 spans 13 residues. Trimming cost V 4 bases and J 4 bases, with 10 bases left between them. In DNA form, the CDR3 reads TGTGCCATCAGTGGTTGGGAGGGCTATGGCTACACCTTC. Translated: CAISGWEGYGYTF.

CDR3 loop: CAISRGGETLSYEQYF. As DNA, the CDR3 is TGTGCCATCTCGCGGGGAGGGGAAACTCTCTCCTACGAGCAGTACTTC. The chain uses TRBV2 and TRBJ2-7; 7 bases are shared with TRBD2. The V and J ends lost 10 bases and 0 bases, in that order; junction bases with no gene match: 15. Germline V gene lookup returns CDR1 SNHLY and CDR2 FYNNEI. The CDR3 sequence is 16 residues long.

The chain combines TRBV5-1 with TRBJ2-3; 14 bases line up with TRBD2. CDR3 size: 18 residues. CDR1 and CDR2 (germline): SGHRS, YFSETQ. J was trimmed by 5 bases and V by 4 bases; bases with no gene match: 12. Here the CDR3 reads CASSTGTSGSVGVDTQYF. The CDR3 region has the DNA TGCGCCAGCAGCACCGGGACTAGCGGGAGTGTTGGAGTAGATACGCAGTATTTT.

The chain uses TRBV14 and TRBJ1-5; D perhaps matches TRBD1 (5 bases). The germline gives CDR1 SGHDN, CDR2 FVKESK. Trimming shortened V by 3 bases and J by 7 bases, and 10 bases separated the two germline ends. This CDR3 has 13 amino acids. DNA for the CDR3: TGTGCCAGCAGCCAGGGGCTAGGACAGCCCCAGCATTTT. Encoded protein: CASSQGLGQPQHF.

The V gene is TRBV7-2, the J gene TRBJ1-2, with no clear D. CDR3 length: 14 residues. Deletions cut 5 bases from V and 4 bases from J, with 14 bases between. In germline, CDR1 is SGHTA, CDR2 FQGNSA. As DNA, the CDR3 is TGTGCCAGCAGCCCAACCCGGGGTGGCTATGGCTACACCTTC. It codes for CASSPTRGGYGYTF.

The V and J genes are TRBV4-2 and TRBJ2-1, with 12 bases aligning to TRBD2. V lost 0 bases and J lost 11; bases outside the gene matches: 11. Germline V CDR1 and CDR2: LGHNA, YNFKEQ. This CDR3 is built from 17 residues. The CDR3 sequence is CASSQDWRLAGDPQQFF. DNA for the CDR3: TGTGCCAGCAGCCAAGATTGGAGACTAGCGGGAGATCCGCAGCAGTTCTTC.

V and J are TRBV9 and TRBJ1-1; D is possibly TRBD1 (5 bases). Trimming removed 5 bases from V and 3 bases from J, with 11 bases in between. In germline, CDR1 is SGDLS, CDR2 YYNGEE. The length of the CDR3 is 13 residues. CDR3 loop: CASSVRADTEAFF. The CDR3 DNA reads TGTGCCAGCAGTGTCAGGGCGGACACTGAAGCTTTCTTT.

The gene calls are TRBV1 and TRBJ2-7; TRBD2 is the table's D call, not checked against the DNA. TRBV1 is termed a pseudogene. This CDR3 is built from 15 residues. The chain's CDR3 is CTSSPREGVSYEQYF. For the CDR3, the DNA is TGCACCAGCAGTCCCCGGGAAGGAGTCTCCTACGAGCAGTACTTC.

There are a few counts of this clone. The J gene is TRBJ2-7, the V gene TRBV2, with 8 positions matching TRBD1. The CDR3 contains 14 residues. CDR1 and CDR2 from the germline V gene are SNHLY and FYNNEI. Germline trimming cut 4 bases from V and 6 bases from J; bases unmatched to any gene: 8. The CDR3: CASSVTGDYFEQYF. The CDR3 region has the DNA TGTGCCAGCAGTGTGACAGGGGATTACTTCGAGCAGTACTTC.

The V gene is TRBV4-2, the J gene TRBJ1-5, with no clear D. The CDR3 loop spans 15 amino acids. Trimming stripped 2 bases from V and 0 bases from J, with 8 bases between. From germline, CDR1 is LGHNA and CDR2 YNFKEQ. This chain's CDR3 is CASSQSLHSNQPQHF. In DNA form, the CDR3 reads TGTGCCAGCAGCCAAAGCCTCCATAGCAATCAGCCCCAGCATTTT.

The chain is built from TRBV5-1 and TRBJ2-1; D perhaps matches TRBD1 (5 bases). Germline CDR1 is SGHRS and CDR2 is YFSETQ. V was clipped by 1 base and J by 8 bases, with 19 bases between them. The CDR3 runs to 16 residues. The chain's CDR3 is CASSLLNLNQGDEQFF. CDR3 coding DNA: TGCGCCAGCAGCTTGTTAAACCTGAACCAAGGGGATGAGCAGTTCTTC.

CDR3: CASSRQDSSYNEQFF. Written as DNA, the CDR3 is TGCGCCAGCAGCCGTCAGGACAGCTCCTACAATGAGCAGTTCTTC. The J gene is TRBJ2-1, the V gene TRBV5-1, with D perhaps TRBD1 (6 bases). The CDR3 is 15 residues long. V shed 4 bases and J shed 0 bases, with 11 bases lying between them. Germline loops: CDR1 SGHRS, CDR2 YFSETQ.

The J gene is TRBJ2-7, the V gene TRBV7-8; D call uncertain. The CDR3 runs to 13 residues. Germline CDR1 reads SGHVS; CDR2 reads FQNEAQ. The V end was cut by 1 base, the J end by 3 bases, with 7 bases between. CDR3 sequence: CASSLGLNYEQYF. The CDR3 DNA sequence: TGTGCCAGCAGCTTAGGACTGAACTACGAGCAGTACTTC.

The chain is built from TRBV19 and TRBJ1-5; no reliable D call. The CDR3 totals 13 residues. V lost 1 base, J lost 5 bases, and 6 bases lay in between. Germline assignment: CDR1 LNHDA and CDR2 SQIVND (reference sequence). The CDR3: CASSIVSDQPQHF. The DNA for the CDR3 is TGTGCCAGTAGTATAGTAAGCGATCAGCCCCAGCATTTT.

The chain carries TRBV6-6 and TRBJ2-3; D gene uncertain. V was pared by 6 bases and J by 5 bases, with 9 bases between. The CDR3 contains 12 residues. Germline loops: CDR1 MNHNY, CDR2 SVGAGI (reference sequence). CDR3 sequence: CASRRVGDTQYF. The CDR3 nucleotides are TGTGCCAGCAGACGAGTCGGAGATACGCAGTATTTT.

This clone was observed once. The chain uses TRBV13 and TRBJ1-1; TRBD1 agrees at 7 bases. CDR3 length: 16 residues. Losses at the gene ends were 4 bases for V and 5 bases for J; bases not matched to a gene: 13. Germline CDR1 reads PRHDT; CDR2 reads FYEKMQ (reference sequence). CDR3 sequence: CASSSPRQVRGTEAFF. The CDR3 DNA sequence: TGTGCCAGCAGCTCCCCAAGACAGGTCAGGGGGACTGAAGCTTTCTTT.

The V gene is TRBV29-1, the J gene TRBJ1-1; the match to TRBD1 covers 7 bases. V lost 7 bases to trimming and J lost 0 bases; unmatched junction nucleotides: 8. This CDR3 has 14 residues. Germline CDR1 reads SQVTM; CDR2 reads ANQGSEA. The CDR3 is CSAIRTGVNTEAFF. CDR3 coding DNA: TGCAGCGCCATAAGGACAGGAGTGAACACTGAAGCTTTCTTT.

This chain joins TRBV7-9 and TRBJ1-2; TRBD1 aligns across 9 bases. V lost 4 bases to trimming and J lost 4 bases; unmatched junction nucleotides: 7. CDR1 and CDR2 (germline): SEHNR, FQNEAQ (reference sequence). The CDR3 totals 15 residues. The CDR3 loop reads CASSSWDRESYGYTF. In DNA form, the CDR3 reads TGTGCCAGCAGCTCGTGGGACAGGGAATCCTATGGCTACACCTTC.

The chain links TRBV13 to TRBJ2-5; a possible D gene is TRBD2 (6 bases). The CDR3 sequence is 14 residues long. Germline V lookup: CDR1 PRHDT, CDR2 FYEKMQ (reference sequence). Between the trimmed V and J ends, which lost 4 bases and 4 bases, there was a span of 13 bases. This CDR3 reads CASSYGTQPETQYF. The CDR3 DNA is TGTGCCAGCAGCTACGGGACTCAGCCAGAGACCCAGTACTTC.

The CDR3 nucleotides are TGTGCCAGCAGCCAAACAGGGTATGGCTACACCTTC. Translated: CASSQTGYGYTF. This rearrangement joins TRBV14 to TRBJ1-2; D might be TRBD1 (6 bases). Per the germline V gene, CDR1 is SGHDN and CDR2 is FVKESK. Trimming cost V 2 bases and J 5 bases, with 6 bases left between them. This CDR3 spans 12 amino acids.

As for this clone: One end of the junction is discordant with germline, which a read error may explain. The same CDR3 arises from other DNA sequences in this sample as well. The genes are TRBV29-1 and TRBJ2-7; TRBD1 aligns across 10 bases. CDR3 length equals 12 residues. Germline lookup yields CDR1 SQVTM and CDR2 ANQGSEA. The DNA of the CDR3 is TGCAGCGCCGGTGGGACAGGGGTCCAGCAATACTTC. Protein product: CSAGGTGVQQYF.

The chain combines TRBV28 with TRBJ1-4; tentatively, D is TRBD1 (5 bases). The CDR3 runs to 13 residues. Germline V lookup: CDR1 MDHEN, CDR2 SYDVKM. Trimming removed 5 bases at V and 8 bases at J, with 12 bases between. Here the CDR3 reads CASSPPGQEKLFF. As DNA, the CDR3 is TGTGCCAGCAGTCCCCCAGGGCAAGAAAAACTGTTTTTT.